Here is one TCR beta chain with its context. This specimen belongs to a study of Ad26.COV2.S vaccination and SARS-CoV-2 variants. Whole-study context: The Ad26.COV2.S arm of the COV1001 trial was where the donor was placed. Dosing was one shot or two shots 56 days apart.

Sample treatment: roughly 20 received Ad26.COV2.S at low or high dose, single or two shots; 5 received placebo; per-sample allocation not given. Samples were taken on day 63 after the first vaccine or placebo injection. Germline CDR1 SNHLY, CDR2 FYNNEI. V shed 1 base and J shed 4 bases, with 14 bases lying between them. The CDR3 has 15 residues. Some clones are missing from TCRdb's copy, which holds only in-frame ones; the method was immunoSEQ multiplex PCR. The sample shows 400,000 to 450,000 clones, approximately 92% of them seen only once. This material consisted of peripheral blood, taken in a trial of Ad26.COV2.S vaccine versus placebo. J is TRBJ2-7 and V is TRBV2, with D hard to call. This TCR was sampled from a person between 18 and 65 years old who received the Ad26.COV2.S COVID-19 vaccine or a placebo. CDR3 coding DNA: TGTGCCAGCAGTGAAGGGGCTGGGTCCTTGTACGAGCAGTACTTC. Its protein is CASSEGAGSLYEQYF.